A selection of T cell receptor beta chains follows, all from one sample in a study of blood T cell repertoires in COVID-19. Data came from immunoSEQ multiplex PCR; TCRdb stores just in-frame clones and leaves some out. The repertoire holds around 250,000 clones, with approximately 90% as singletons. Sequencing was carried out using PBMCs or T cells enriched from blood (not recorded which). These TCRs come from a woman in her twenties or thirties who had recovered from COVID-19. CDR3s include the opening cysteine and the closing phenylalanine or tryptophan. Each record gives: V gene, clone size, D gene, CDR3 length, J gene, CDR3 protein, CDR3 DNA. The D gene is left open where the match is weak. Size values are once, few and many counts, or a class for expanded clones, and some rows have none.

V gene: TRBV6-5
clone size: -
D gene: -
CDR3 length: 15
J gene: TRBJ1-2
CDR3 protein: CASNHPPSTGGGYTF
CDR3 DNA: TGTGCCAGCAATCATCCACCTTCGACAGGAGGAGGCTACACCTTC

V gene: TRBV30
clone size: -
D gene: -
CDR3 length: 12
J gene: TRBJ2-7
CDR3 protein: CASEDRSYEQYF
CDR3 DNA: TGTGCCTCAGAGGACAGAAGCTACGAGCAGTACTTC

V gene: TRBV7-3
clone size: -
D gene: TRBD2
CDR3 length: 16
J gene: TRBJ2-1
CDR3 protein: CASSSPGRTSYNEQFF
CDR3 DNA: TGTGCCAGCAGCTCCCCCGGGAGGACCTCCTACAATGAGCAGTTCTTC

V gene: TRBV7-3
clone size: -
D gene: TRBD1
CDR3 length: 18
J gene: TRBJ2-4
CDR3 protein: CASSPFRQGKFPKNIQYF
CDR3 DNA: TGTGCCAGCAGTCCTTTCCGACAGGGCAAGTTTCCCAAAAACATTCAGTACTTC

V gene: TRBV10-1
clone size: -
D gene: -
CDR3 length: 17
J gene: TRBJ1-5
CDR3 protein: CASSVSPETASNQPQHF
CDR3 DNA: TGCGCCAGCAGTGTCTCCCCTGAGACAGCGAGCAATCAGCCCCAGCATTTT

V gene: TRBV2
clone size: -
D gene: -
CDR3 length: 15
J gene: TRBJ2-1
CDR3 protein: CASSVIGREDNEQFF
CDR3 DNA: TGTGCCAGCAGTGTAATCGGGAGAGAGGACAATGAGCAGTTCTTC

V gene: TRBV28
clone size: -
D gene: TRBD1
CDR3 length: 19
J gene: TRBJ1-1
CDR3 protein: CAKPLRDRVGPGVNTEAFF
CDR3 DNA: TGTGCCAAACCACTCCGGGACAGGGTAGGGCCCGGGGTGAACACTGAAGCTTTCTTT

V gene: TRBV11-1
clone size: -
D gene: -
CDR3 length: 16
J gene: TRBJ1-2
CDR3 protein: CASSFIRDPDNYGYTF
CDR3 DNA: TGTGCCAGCAGCTTCATCCGGGATCCGGATAACTATGGCTACACCTTC

V gene: TRBV19
clone size: -
D gene: TRBD2
CDR3 length: 17
J gene: TRBJ2-7
CDR3 protein: CASSSRTSGRAGYEQYF
CDR3 DNA: TGTGCCAGTAGTTCCCGGACTAGCGGGAGGGCCGGTTACGAGCAGTACTTC

V gene: TRBV18
clone size: once
D gene: -
CDR3 length: 14
J gene: TRBJ2-1
CDR3 protein: CASSARTSYNEQFF
CDR3 DNA: TGTGCCAGCTCAGCTAGGACATCCTACAATGAGCAGTTCTTC

V gene: TRBV7-9
clone size: -
D gene: -
CDR3 length: 13
J gene: TRBJ1-2
CDR3 protein: CASSPNFLYGYTF
CDR3 DNA: TGTGCCAGCAGCCCGAACTTCCTCTATGGCTACACCTTC

V gene: TRBV28
clone size: -
D gene: TRBD1
CDR3 length: 17
J gene: TRBJ2-7
CDR3 protein: CASSLWGSGGYMDEQYF
CDR3 DNA: TGTGCCAGCAGTTTATGGGGGTCAGGGGGCTATATGGACGAGCAGTACTTC

V gene: TRBV2
clone size: -
D gene: -
CDR3 length: 15
J gene: TRBJ1-1
CDR3 protein: CASSESGVEGTEAFF
CDR3 DNA: TGTGCCAGCAGTGAATCAGGGGTTGAGGGAACTGAAGCTTTCTTT

V gene: TRBV3-1/TRBV3-2
clone size: once
D gene: TRBD2
CDR3 length: 13
J gene: TRBJ2-1
CDR3 protein: CASSLAGGNEQFF
CDR3 DNA: TGTGCCAGCAGCCTAGCGGGCGGCAATGAGCAGTTCTTC

V gene: TRBV5-4
clone size: -
D gene: TRBD2
CDR3 length: 15
J gene: TRBJ2-1
CDR3 protein: CASSSLAGGYNEQFF
CDR3 DNA: TGTGCCAGCAGCTCCTTAGCGGGAGGCTACAATGAGCAGTTCTTC

V gene: TRBV30
clone size: once
D gene: TRBD1
CDR3 length: 15
J gene: TRBJ2-3
CDR3 protein: CAWSQLDRDRDTQYF
CDR3 DNA: TGTGCCTGGAGTCAGCTTGACAGGGACCGGGATACGCAGTATTTT

V gene: TRBV7-2
clone size: -
D gene: -
CDR3 length: 14
J gene: TRBJ1-2
CDR3 protein: CASSIGQNNYGYTF
CDR3 DNA: TGTGCCAGCAGTATCGGACAGAATAACTATGGCTACACCTTC

V gene: TRBV6-1
clone size: -
D gene: TRBD1
CDR3 length: 17
J gene: TRBJ1-6
CDR3 protein: CASSETGWGTDNSPLHF
CDR3 DNA: TGTGCCAGCAGTGAAACGGGGTGGGGGACAGATAATTCACCCCTCCACTTT

V gene: TRBV6-5
clone size: -
D gene: -
CDR3 length: 14
J gene: TRBJ1-2
CDR3 protein: CASMVTLSSGGYTF
CDR3 DNA: TGTGCCAGCATGGTAACCCTAAGTTCGGGTGGCTACACCTTC

V gene: TRBV20-1
clone size: -
D gene: -
CDR3 length: 11
J gene: TRBJ2-1
CDR3 protein: CSAFSLNEQFF
CDR3 DNA: TGCAGTGCTTTTAGCCTCAATGAGCAGTTCTTC

V gene: TRBV27
clone size: -
D gene: TRBD2
CDR3 length: 17
J gene: TRBJ2-5
CDR3 protein: CASSSSGTSGSQETQYF
CDR3 DNA: TGTGCCAGCAGTTCCTCCGGGACTAGCGGGAGCCAGGAGACCCAGTACTTC

V gene: TRBV5-6
clone size: -
D gene: -
CDR3 length: 14
J gene: TRBJ2-3
CDR3 protein: CASSLLGSSDTQYF
CDR3 DNA: TGTGCCAGCAGCTTGTTGGGCAGCTCAGATACGCAGTATTTT

V gene: TRBV7-9
clone size: -
D gene: -
CDR3 length: 14
J gene: TRBJ2-5
CDR3 protein: CASSLVGQQETQYF
CDR3 DNA: TGTGCCAGCAGCTTAGTGGGGCAGCAAGAGACCCAGTACTTC

V gene: TRBV4-2
clone size: few
D gene: -
CDR3 length: 15
J gene: TRBJ2-7
CDR3 protein: CASSSPAGAQDEQYF
CDR3 DNA: TGTGCCAGCAGTTCTCCGGCGGGGGCTCAGGACGAGCAGTACTTC

V gene: TRBV10-3
clone size: -
D gene: -
CDR3 length: 12
J gene: TRBJ1-6
CDR3 protein: CAISEPGTPLHF
CDR3 DNA: TGTGCCATCAGTGAGCCAGGGACACCCCTCCACTTT

V gene: TRBV30
clone size: few
D gene: TRBD1
CDR3 length: 11
J gene: TRBJ1-2
CDR3 protein: CAWDRGNGYTF
CDR3 DNA: TGTGCCTGGGACAGGGGAAATGGCTACACCTTC

V gene: TRBV5-8
clone size: -
D gene: -
CDR3 length: 13
J gene: TRBJ2-1
CDR3 protein: CASRGRGHNEQFF
CDR3 DNA: TGTGCCAGCAGGGGCAGGGGTCACAATGAGCAGTTCTTC

V gene: TRBV27
clone size: -
D gene: -
CDR3 length: 18
J gene: TRBJ2-2
CDR3 protein: CASSLSPARVVHTGELFF
CDR3 DNA: TGTGCCAGCAGTTTATCGCCGGCTCGGGTAGTACACACCGGGGAGCTGTTTTTT

V gene: TRBV29-1
clone size: -
D gene: TRBD2
CDR3 length: 12
J gene: TRBJ2-7
CDR3 protein: CSVMAGGYEQYF
CDR3 DNA: TGCAGCGTTATGGCGGGAGGCTACGAGCAGTACTTC

V gene: TRBV5-1
clone size: -
D gene: TRBD2
CDR3 length: 16
J gene: TRBJ2-2
CDR3 protein: CASSSGTSGSTGELFF
CDR3 DNA: TGCGCCAGCAGCTCGGGGACTAGCGGGAGTACCGGGGAGCTGTTTTTT

V gene: TRBV6-6
clone size: -
D gene: TRBD1
CDR3 length: 16
J gene: TRBJ2-2
CDR3 protein: CASSPRDREIPGELFF
CDR3 DNA: TGTGCCAGCAGCCCCCGGGACAGGGAAATTCCCGGGGAGCTGTTTTTT

V gene: TRBV7-3
clone size: -
D gene: -
CDR3 length: 16
J gene: TRBJ2-7
CDR3 protein: CASSPQGREPPYEQYF
CDR3 DNA: TGTGCCAGCAGCCCCCAAGGCAGGGAACCACCCTACGAGCAGTACTTC

V gene: TRBV7-2
clone size: -
D gene: TRBD1
CDR3 length: 13
J gene: TRBJ1-1
CDR3 protein: CASSLDQGDEAFF
CDR3 DNA: TGTGCCAGCAGCTTAGACCAGGGGGACGAAGCTTTCTTT

V gene: TRBV4-1
clone size: -
D gene: -
CDR3 length: 16
J gene: TRBJ1-3
CDR3 protein: CASSQARDFSGNTIYF
CDR3 DNA: TGCGCCAGCAGCCAGGCCCGGGACTTCTCTGGAAACACCATATATTTT

V gene: TRBV20-1
clone size: -
D gene: TRBD1
CDR3 length: 17
J gene: TRBJ1-3
CDR3 protein: CSASRAGGDYSGNTIYF
CDR3 DNA: TGCAGTGCTAGTAGGGCAGGGGGCGATTACTCTGGAAACACCATATATTTT

V gene: TRBV19
clone size: -
D gene: TRBD1
CDR3 length: 16
J gene: TRBJ2-2
CDR3 protein: CASNDRDRANTGELFF
CDR3 DNA: TGTGCCTCGAACGACCGGGACAGAGCGAACACCGGGGAGCTGTTTTTT

V gene: TRBV30
clone size: -
D gene: TRBD1
CDR3 length: 13
J gene: TRBJ1-2
CDR3 protein: CAWSRQGAVGYTF
CDR3 DNA: TGTGCCTGGAGTCGACAGGGGGCAGTGGGCTACACCTTC

V gene: TRBV29-1
clone size: -
D gene: TRBD2
CDR3 length: 15
J gene: TRBJ2-7
CDR3 protein: CSVGGLAGRPYEQYF
CDR3 DNA: TGCAGCGTCGGTGGACTAGCGGGACGCCCCTACGAGCAGTACTTC

V gene: TRBV28
clone size: -
D gene: -
CDR3 length: 14
J gene: TRBJ1-1
CDR3 protein: CASRPAGEGTEAFF
CDR3 DNA: TGTGCCAGCAGGCCTGCAGGGGAGGGCACTGAAGCTTTCTTT

V gene: TRBV9
clone size: -
D gene: TRBD2
CDR3 length: 16
J gene: TRBJ2-2
CDR3 protein: CASSVEEREWGGELFF
CDR3 DNA: TGTGCCAGCAGCGTAGAGGAGCGGGAGTGGGGCGGGGAGCTGTTTTTT

V gene: TRBV19
clone size: few
D gene: TRBD2
CDR3 length: 19
J gene: TRBJ2-7
CDR3 protein: CASFNSGTSYKVSSYEQYF
CDR3 DNA: TGTGCCAGTTTCAACTCCGGGACTAGCTATAAGGTAAGCTCCTACGAGCAGTACTTC

V gene: TRBV19
clone size: -
D gene: TRBD2
CDR3 length: 14
J gene: TRBJ2-7
CDR3 protein: CASSKGLADYEQYF
CDR3 DNA: TGTGCCAGTAGTAAAGGACTAGCGGACTACGAGCAGTACTTC